This T cell receptor beta chain was recorded in a study of memory CD8 T cells in hepatitis C reinfection. Study context: Chronic HCV followed reinfection in a couple of donors who cleared primary infection. Overall study results and limits: Only a handful of donors prevented definitive conclusions about public clonotypes.

This table comes from immunoSEQ multiplex PCR, and its TCRdb copy is limited to in-frame clones, with some not included. The profile shows roughly 43,000 clones, approximately 87% of them singletons. The time point: peak reinfection, 3 to 8 weeks after reinfection detection. No in vitro expansion preceded TCR sequencing of the sorted cells. At all three reinfection time points, viable CD3+ CD8+ CD45RO- cells from a couple of donors served as controls. Unmatched junction bases numbered 2, after V lost 2 bases and J lost 0 bases. Germline V lookup: CDR1 SGHRS, CDR2 YFSETQ. The CDR3 is 14 residues long. A word on this clone: Its target is not known.

The chain has TRBV5-1 and TRBJ2-7; 7 bases fit TRBD1. The TCR sequence derives from a man aged 18-30 years with hepatitis C virus infection. The sequenced sample consisted of naive CD8+ T cells sorted from blood. CDR3 residues: CASSFGTDSYEQYF. Here the CDR3 DNA reads TGCGCCAGCAGCTTTGGGACAGACTCCTACGAGCAGTACTTC.